This T cell receptor (beta chain) emerged from a study of human T cells and chemical hapten exposure. The wider study: Diphenylcyclopropenone was applied weekly to patients' scalps across the roughly 23-week study. Patients, predominantly female, presented with alopecia areata, totalis or universalis.

This sample's time point: patch test 2, 6 weeks after DPC sensitization. The treatment here: therapeutic diphenylcyclopropenone sensitization with weekly scalp DPC. General observations from the study: Sensitization with DPC brought no change to TCRs above 1 in 1000 in frequency. Large CDR3 similarity clusters arose significantly more often from expanded TCRs than from controls.

TCRdb re-called the RACE reads through MiXCR, storing one row per CDR3 protein. This sample has about 70,000 distinct CDR3 sequences, with 8.5% found just once. Germline CDR1 reads SGHAT; CDR2 reads FQNNGV. Trimming took 5 bases from V and 4 from J, leaving 14 bases between them. The length of the CDR3 is 14 residues. As for this clonotype: Its specificity is not known.

The receptor's source is a woman in her forties or fifties with alopecia areata. Some clones in this sample may be carry-over from other donors' samples. The V gene is TRBV11-2, the J gene TRBJ1-1, with D unclear. The input for sequencing was whole blood, taken in connection with sensitization to the hapten diphenylcyclopropenone (DPC). Here the CDR3 reads CASSLKYSGTEAFF. The CDR3 bases are TGTGCCAGCAGCCTTAAATATTCGGGCACTGAAGCTTTCTTT.